The 18 T cell receptor beta chains below all came from one sample that was sequenced in a study of identifying expanded T cells in peripheral blood. The data were produced by immunoSEQ multiplex PCR, yet TCRdb's version contains in-frame clones alone and is incomplete. The data contain roughly 130,000 clones, 70% to 90% of them singletons. The sequencing sample was made of blood. The receptors were gathered from a person aged 18 to 75 in good health.

V is TRBV7-3 and J is TRBJ2-2; D may be TRBD1 or TRBD2 (5 bases each). CDR1 SGHTA and CDR2 FQGTGA come from the germline V gene. The CDR3 contains 14 residues. V was clipped by 5 bases and J by 5 bases, with 12 bases between them. CDR3 sequence reads: CASSIGTVTGELFF. The CDR3 DNA reads as TGTGCCAGCAGCATAGGGACGGTTACCGGGGAGCTGTTTTTT.

V and J are TRBV7-6 and TRBJ1-1, with 10 positions matching TRBD1. CDR1 and CDR2 (germline): SGHVS, FNYEAQ. The CDR3 is 15 amino acids. The V gene end was trimmed by 5 bases and the J gene end by 4 bases; junction bases not matched to a gene: 7. The CDR3 DNA reads as TGTGCCAGCAGCCCAGGACAGGGGGGGATCACTGAAGCTTTCTTT. Translating gives CASSPGQGGITEAFF.

The J gene is TRBJ1-1, the V gene TRBV6-5, with D unclear. Deletions cut 3 bases from V and 3 bases from J, with 8 bases between. The CDR3 is made up of 13 amino acids. Germline V gene sequence: CDR1 MNHEY, CDR2 SVGAGI. This CDR3 is CASSYNSYTEAFF. The CDR3 DNA reads TGTGCCAGCAGTTATAATAGCTACACTGAAGCTTTCTTT.

This clone was seen many times. The chain employs TRBV11-3 and TRBJ1-1, with D possibly being TRBD1 (5 bases). This CDR3 has 13 residues. Trimming shortened V by 4 bases and J by 12 bases, and 18 bases separated the two germline ends. Germline CDR1 and CDR2: SGHNT and YENEEA. CDR3 coding DNA: TGTGCCAGCAGCTCCCCTCGGGACCCCCTGACTTTCTTT. Its protein is CASSSPRDPLTFF.

The rearrangement uses TRBV30 and TRBJ1-3; TRBD1 aligns across 9 bases. CDR3 length equals 15 residues. Trimming cost V 0 bases and J 5 bases; bases outside gene matches: 5. Germline values: CDR1 GTSNPN, CDR2 SVGIG (reference sequence). CDR3 sequence reads: CAWSVLGTGRNTIYF. The CDR3 DNA follows: TGTGCCTGGAGTGTACTAGGGACAGGGAGAAACACCATATATTTT.

The rearrangement uses TRBV7-3 and TRBJ2-1; possible D gene TRBD1, 5 bases. Trimming removed 4 bases at V and 10 bases at J, with 17 bases between. CDR3 length: 14 amino acids. From germline, CDR1 is SGHTA and CDR2 FQGTGA. The CDR3 DNA follows: TGTGCCAGCAGCTCAACGACAGCGCACGGGGAGCAGTTCTTC. It codes for CASSSTTAHGEQFF.

The chain is built from TRBV27 and TRBJ2-3; 9 nucleotides align to TRBD1. V lost 4 bases, J lost 2 bases, and 7 bases stayed unmatched. Germline V CDR1 and CDR2: MNHEY, SMNVEV (reference sequence). There are 16 residues in the CDR3. Here the CDR3 DNA reads TGTGCCAGCAGTTCAACAGGGGGCGGGTTCACAGATACGCAGTATTTT. Its protein is CASSSTGGGFTDTQYF.

CDR3 loop: CASSEGSGTDTQYF. CDR3 DNA: TGTGCCAGCAGTGAAGGTAGCGGCACAGATACGCAGTATTTT. This chain connects TRBV2 to TRBJ2-3, with D perhaps TRBD2 (5 bases). Trimming shortened V by 1 base and J by 1 base, and 6 bases separated the two germline ends. The CDR3 spans 14 residues. Germline CDR1 and CDR2: SNHLY and FYNNEI.

V and J are TRBV19 and TRBJ1-5, with D maybe TRBD1 (5 bases). The ends were cut back, 1 base at V and 7 bases at J, with 11 bases in the middle. This CDR3 has 14 residues. Germline CDR1 reads LNHDA; CDR2 reads SQIVND (reference sequence). In DNA form, the CDR3 reads TGTGCCAGTAGTATAGGTCAGGGTGGGCAGCCCCAGCATTTT. This sequence encodes CASSIGQGGQPQHF.

This chain links TRBV4-1 with TRBJ2-5; 10 bases match TRBD1. V was pared by 1 base and J by 2 bases, with 4 bases of the junction left unmatched. The CDR3 spans 16 residues. The V gene's germline CDR1 is MGHRA and CDR2 YSYEKL. The CDR3 DNA reads TGCGCCAGCAGCCAAGCACCGGGACAGGGGCAAGAGACCCAGTACTTC. Protein: CASSQAPGQGQETQYF.

This chain links TRBV25-1 with TRBJ2-1; perhaps TRBD2 as D (6 bases). The germline gives CDR1 MGHDK, CDR2 SYGVNS. The CDR3 covers 15 residues. The germline V and J ends were trimmed by 2 bases and 4 bases, with 12 bases remaining between them. The CDR3 DNA reads as TGTGCCAGCAGTGAAATCTTGCGGGGATACAATGAGCAGTTCTTC. Its translation is CASSEILRGYNEQFF.

This sequence joins TRBV6-1 and TRBJ1-1; D is perhaps TRBD1 (6 bases). Germline V gene lookup returns CDR1 MNHNS and CDR2 SASEGT. The CDR3 length is 14 residues. The ends were cut back, 2 bases at V and 5 bases at J, with 12 bases in the middle. CDR3 DNA: TGTGCCAGCAGTGAAAGGGGGGTACAGACTGAAGCTTTCTTT. Protein sequence: CASSERGVQTEAFF.

V usage is TRBV2 and J usage is TRBJ2-7, with D perhaps TRBD1 or TRBD2 (5 bases each). V lost 8 bases to trimming and J lost 3 bases, with 14 bases between them. The V gene's germline CDR1 is SNHLY and CDR2 FYNNEI. There are 13 residues in the CDR3. CDR3 coding DNA: TGTGCCAGCGAGGCCGAGAGGGGCTACGAGCAGTACTTC. It encodes CASEAERGYEQYF.

The chain's CDR3 is CASSSGTGGSETQYF. The CDR3 bases are TGTGCCAGCAGCTCCGGGACAGGGGGCTCAGAGACCCAGTACTTC. The chain uses TRBV9 and TRBJ2-5; the match to TRBD1 covers 12 bases. Losses at the gene ends were 4 bases for V and 4 bases for J; bases not matched to a gene: 5. CDR1 is SGDLS and CDR2 is YYNGEE in the germline V gene. The CDR3 extends over 15 amino acids.

The rearrangement joins TRBV21-1 to TRBJ1-1; whether TRBD1, the table's D call, matches the DNA was not checked. TRBV21-1 is an annotated pseudogene. The CDR3 sequence is 18 residues long. The CDR3 nucleotides are TGTGCCAGCAGCCATGCGGGTTGGGACAGGGATTCGAACACTGAAGCTTTCTTT. It translates to CASSHAGWDRDSNTEAFF.

CDR3 DNA: TGTGCCAGCAGGGACAGGGGTGAAGCTTTCTTT. This sequence encodes CASRDRGEAFF. This sequence joins TRBV25-1 and TRBJ1-1; 9 bases are shared with TRBD1. This CDR3 spans 11 amino acids. Germline assignment: CDR1 MGHDK and CDR2 SYGVNS. V was pared by 6 bases and J by 7 bases, with 0 bases of the junction left unmatched. The complete variable domain, with remaining parts taken from reference TRBV25-1 and TRBJ1-1, reads EADIYQTPRYLVIGTGKKITLECSQTMGHDKMYWYQQDPGMELHLIHYSYGVNSTEKGDLSSESTVSRIRTEHFPLTLESARPSHTSQYLCASRDRGEAFFGQGTRLTVV.

The rearrangement uses TRBV4-1 and TRBJ1-1; 10 bases match TRBD1. V lost 0 bases and J lost 3; bases outside the gene matches: 10. The V gene's germline CDR1 is MGHRA and CDR2 YSYEKL. This CDR3 is built from 18 residues. The CDR3 nucleotides read TGCGCCAGCAGCCAAGATCCCGGACAGGGGGTAGTTGACACTGAAGCTTTCTTT. Translation gives CASSQDPGQGVVDTEAFF.

The chain couples TRBV5-6 to TRBJ1-5, with D hard to call. CDR3 size: 14 residues. V was cut by 2 bases and J by 5 bases, with 11 bases left in between. The V gene's germline CDR1 is SGHDT and CDR2 YYEEEE. CDR3 residues: CASSFGLGDQPQHF. CDR3 DNA sequence: TGTGCCAGCAGCTTCGGGCTGGGAGATCAGCCCCAGCATTTT.